The rows below give T cell receptor beta chains drawn from one sample of a study of cytomegalovirus exposure and HLA in healthy donors. Profiling relied on immunoSEQ multiplex PCR, and the TCRdb table lists in-frame clones only, not all of them. The sample holds about 200,000 clones; 85% to 90% are singletons and the top ten take over 1%. Sequencing was performed on PBMCs. These receptors all come from a man in his thirties or forties in good health and CMV-seronegative. The CDR3 runs from the conserved cysteine through the conserved F or W. The order of the fields is CDR3 length, J gene, V gene, D gene, CDR3 protein. A D gene is named only where the DNA matches it firmly.

15,TRBJ2-5,TRBV19,TRBD2,CASMSRLAGGSEQYF
14,TRBJ2-2,TRBV29-1,NA,CSVPGHRNTGELFF
12,TRBJ2-5,TRBV7-6,NA,CASSLAQETQYF
16,TRBJ1-1,TRBV19,NA,CASSIDPVGGNTEAFF
14,TRBJ1-6,TRBV7-9,NA,CASTQGGSNSPLHF
15,TRBJ1-1,TRBV7-9,TRBD1,CASSHGGQGNTEAFF
12,TRBJ2-2,TRBV7-2,NA,CASSLGLGELFF
16,TRBJ1-4,TRBV7-9,TRBD1,CASSTIGQGRYEKLFF
19,TRBJ2-2,TRBV13,TRBD2,CASSWRQALSGTNTGELFF
13,TRBJ1-2,TRBV6-5,NA,CAARGLGSYGYTF
14,TRBJ2-7,TRBV13,TRBD1,CASSSRDRGREQYF
13,TRBJ1-2,TRBV30,NA,CAWSVHRVYGYTF
14,TRBJ1-1,TRBV6-1,NA,CAITLGGELTEAFF
19,TRBJ1-1,TRBV21-1,NA,CASSKFRERQEVMNTEAFF
15,TRBJ2-3,TRBV29-1,TRBD2,CSVLAGVSGTDTQYF
15,TRBJ2-1,TRBV18,NA,CASSPNPNSYNEQFF
14,TRBJ1-2,TRBV4-2,NA,CASSRQDLRGGYTF
14,TRBJ1-2,TRBV12-1,NA,CASSRAFGKGGYTF
18,TRBJ1-4,TRBV4-1,TRBD1,CASSQNKIGQGGGEKLFF
15,TRBJ2-3,TRBV11-2,TRBD2,CASSPLGLGTDTQYF
19,TRBJ2-3,TRBV4-2,TRBD2,CASSPVGAGVPTGTDTQYF
15,TRBJ2-1,TRBV10-3,NA,CAISAGASGINGQFF
18,TRBJ2-2,TRBV7-2,TRBD1,CASSLRGQGSGTSRELFF
13,TRBJ2-1,TRBV6-1,NA,CASSDGGGYEQFF
14,TRBJ1-2,TRBV28,TRBD1,CASSLGGTDYGYTF
15,TRBJ1-2,TRBV7-2,NA,CASSLRRGRDYGYTF
19,TRBJ2-1,TRBV21-1,NA,CASSKQGSTGDNTYNEQFF
16,TRBJ1-1,TRBV9,NA,CASRTDAGNQNTEAFF
14,TRBJ2-7,TRBV5-1,NA,CASSLADRLREQYF
12,TRBJ1-4,TRBV28,NA,CASSLDTTKLFF
15,TRBJ2-1,TRBV6-6,TRBD2,CASSYRLAAYNEQFF
14,TRBJ2-7,TRBV19,NA,CASSPGTYFYEQYF
15,TRBJ1-1,TRBV11-2,TRBD1,CASSLGQGVNTEAFF
12,TRBJ1-2,TRBV7-8,NA,CASSSQAYGYTF
18,TRBJ1-2,TRBV28,NA,CASSSRPWTEIGGYGYTF
10,TRBJ2-1,TRBV9,NA,CASSGRGLFF
14,TRBJ2-5,TRBV18,NA,CASSPRYGLETQYF
17,TRBJ1-3,TRBV7-9,NA,CASSLMWGGETGNTIYF
17,TRBJ1-4,TRBV25-1,NA,CASTDHPGGGLEEKLFF
14,TRBJ2-1,TRBV6-4,NA,CASSVQGGSREQFF
15,TRBJ2-1,TRBV19,NA,CASSTATDTHNEQFF
13,TRBJ1-1,TRBV9,TRBD1,CASSGDSGYSAFF
13,TRBJ1-5,TRBV5-1,TRBD1,CASSTDRGTAQHF
14,TRBJ2-5,TRBV6-1,NA,CASIPLGGAETQYF
13,TRBJ2-7,TRBV5-6,NA,CASSMAGAYEQYF
18,TRBJ1-5,TRBV7-9,TRBD1,CASSGLPGQGARDQPQHF
15,TRBJ2-3,TRBV28,NA,CASSLSGSHADTQYF
15,TRBJ2-2,TRBV30,NA,CAWRPGGARTGELFF
13,TRBJ1-2,TRBV7-2,NA,CASSLDRDYGYTF
15,TRBJ2-3,TRBV2,TRBD2,CASTLLTSGPETQYF
16,TRBJ2-5,TRBV19,TRBD2,CASSSLAGGPGETQYF
13,NA,TRBV29-1,NA,CSVVPTLGHEQYF
14,TRBJ1-3,TRBV5-6,NA,CASSFPGPGNTIYF
12,TRBJ2-7,TRBV30,TRBD1,CASWTGVGEQYF
13,TRBJ1-2,TRBV28,NA,CASTLAGGDGYTF
16,TRBJ2-6,TRBV7-8,NA,CASSPVGSSGANGLTF
13,TRBJ2-6,TRBV6-1,NA,CAVSRSGANVLTF
17,TRBJ2-7,TRBV5-1,TRBD2,CASSLAWGGSPPYEQYF
13,TRBJ1-6,TRBV10-2,TRBD1,CASRDRDNSPLHF
15,TRBJ2-3,TRBV5-1,TRBD2,CASSLALAGGYTQYF